This T cell receptor beta chain was obtained from a study of sequential checkpoint blockade in melanoma. Indicated treatment: randomized to nivolumab then ipilimumab (arm A) or the reverse (arm B). The CDR3 loop spans 15 amino acids. Germline V gene sequence: CDR1 LNHDA, CDR2 SQIVND (reference sequence). Between the trimmed V and J ends, which lost 3 bases and 6 bases, there was a span of 14 bases. Here immunoSEQ multiplex PCR was the method, and the copy in TCRdb shows in-frame clones only, minus some. There are about 2,900 clones in the sample; 30% to 40% occur only once, and under 12% lies in the top ten.

This chain uses TRBV19 with TRBJ1-4; possibly TRBD1 for D (5 bases). Sequences were derived from tumor tissue (inferred from file names), sampled from a patient given nivolumab and ipilimumab in sequence. This receptor was taken from a human donor with melanoma. CDR3 DNA sequence: TGTGCCAGTAGTATCGGGACGGCCAAGCATGAAAAACTGTTTTTT. Amino acids: CASSIGTAKHEKLFF.